This TCR beta chain was recorded in a study of regulatory T cells in long-lasting Graves disease. Germline CDR1 reads MGHDK; CDR2 reads SYGVNS. The CDR3 covers 16 residues. Trimming removed 1 base from V and 7 bases from J; junction bases left unmatched: 8. Both iRepertoire HTBI primers and Arm-PCR of CDR3 regions were used to build the TCR beta libraries. TCRdb re-analysed the multiplex PCR reads in MiXCR, keeping a single row per CDR3 protein. Among 400,000 to 550,000 distinct CDR3 sequences listed, around 15% were seen once. Specified time point: newly diagnosed GD, antithyroid drugs for less than 3 months. From PBMCs, RNA was extracted and then used to make the TCR library. In addition, the sample was reused for a study of T cells in Graves' hyperthyroidism and ophthalmopathy. In that study: Most clonotypes expanded in thyroid above 0.001 were likewise present in blood.

The chain uses TRBV25-1 and TRBJ2-1, with 9 bases fitting TRBD2. The origin of this receptor is a young woman with Graves disease. The source material was peripheral blood mononuclear cells (PBMCs), sampled at new diagnosis, from a patient treated with antithyroid drugs. The CDR3 spells CASSEFAGGPANEQFF. CDR3 DNA sequence: TGTGCCAGCAGTGAATTCGCGGGAGGGCCGGCGAATGAGCAGTTCTTC.